These 10 T cell receptor beta chains originate from one sample sequenced in a study of OX40 agonist ivuxolimab in advanced cancers. Sequencing was performed with immunoSEQ multiplex PCR; in TCRdb, only in-frame clones are kept and a portion is missing. The sample carries tens of thousands of clones, roughly 84% recorded once. The sequencing used CD4+ or CD8+ T cells sorted from blood, collected in a trial of the OX40 agonist ivuxolimab. The receptors come from an adult with an advanced solid tumor such as melanoma, head and neck, liver or kidney cancer.

The gene calls are TRBV5-5 and TRBJ1-1; unclear D gene. Trimming cost V 2 bases and J 0 bases, with 14 bases left between them. This CDR3 region has 16 residues. Per germline, CDR1 SGHKS and CDR2 YYEKEE (reference sequence). CDR3 region: CASSFPTSTMNTEAFF. The CDR3 coding sequence is TGTGCCAGCAGCTTCCCGACAAGCACTATGAACACTGAAGCTTTCTTT.

This sequence joins TRBV28 and TRBJ2-2, with TRBD1 matching over 7 bases. After removal of 6 bases from V and 3 bases from J, the junction contained 7 bases not matched to a gene. Germline-derived CDR1 and CDR2 are MDHEN and SYDVKM. The CDR3 has 15 amino acids. The CDR3 region has the DNA TGTGCCAGCAGAAAGAGGGGGCTTGACACCGGGGAGCTGTTTTTT. This translates into CASRKRGLDTGELFF.

In its sample, this clone was seen a few times. The chain links TRBV7-8 to TRBJ2-7, with 8 positions matching TRBD1. Germline values: CDR1 SGHVS, CDR2 FQNEAQ. CDR3 length equals 14 residues. The V segment lost 5 bases and the J segment 6 bases; nucleotides outside the gene matches: 9. This chain's CDR3 is CASSPGTGMGEQYF. Here the CDR3 DNA reads TGTGCCAGCAGCCCCGGGACAGGTATGGGCGAGCAGTACTTC.

The chain links TRBV10-3 to TRBJ2-1; TRBD1 agrees at 9 bases. The ends lost 0 bases at V and 0 bases at J; junction bases unmatched: 6. The CDR3 extends over 18 amino acids. Germline lookup yields CDR1 ENHRY and CDR2 SYGVKD. Here the CDR3 reads CAISESHPGQGSYNEQFF. The DNA for the CDR3 is TGTGCCATCAGTGAGTCCCACCCGGGACAGGGCTCCTACAATGAGCAGTTCTTC.

V is TRBV19 and J is TRBJ1-4, with TRBD1 matching 7 bases. The CDR3 extends over 14 amino acids. V shed 5 bases and J 8 bases; nucleotides not matched to a gene: 8. Germline lookup yields CDR1 LNHDA and CDR2 SQIVND (reference sequence). CDR3 coding DNA: TGTGCCAGTAGTCCTCGACAGGGTGTAGAAAAACTGTTTTTT. It encodes CASSPRQGVEKLFF.

The V call is TRBV5-4, the J call TRBJ2-5, with D possibly being TRBD1 (6 bases). CDR3 length: 14 amino acids. V gave up 5 bases and J gave up 2 bases, with 13 bases separating them. CDR1 and CDR2 (germline): SGHNT, YYREEE (reference sequence). The chain's CDR3 is CASSQGTNQETQYF. The CDR3 bases are TGTGCCAGCAGTCAGGGGACAAATCAAGAGACCCAGTACTTC.

The chain's CDR3 is CASSINQHGDNEQFF. The CDR3 DNA sequence: TGTGCCAGTAGTATCAACCAGCATGGTGACAATGAGCAGTTCTTC. The chain couples TRBV19 to TRBJ2-1, with unresolved D. The ends were cut back, 3 bases at V and 5 bases at J, with 14 bases in the middle. Germline V gene sequence: CDR1 LNHDA, CDR2 SQIVND (reference sequence). The length of the CDR3 is 15 residues.

The J gene is TRBJ1-6, the V gene TRBV9; 9 nucleotides align to TRBD1. Germline V gene data show CDR1 as SGDLS and CDR2 as YYNGEE. CDR3 length equals 14 residues. V lost 0 bases and J lost 9; bases outside the gene matches: 1. The chain's CDR3 is CASSVGTGVSPLHF. DNA for the CDR3: TGTGCCAGCAGCGTAGGGACAGGGGTTTCACCCCTCCACTTT.

The chain recombines TRBV19 with TRBJ2-7; 9 positions match TRBD2. The CDR3 consists of 13 residues. V gave up 4 bases and J gave up 7 bases; unmatched junction bases: 5. Germline CDR1 is LNHDA and CDR2 is SQIVND (reference sequence). The CDR3 region is CASSTSGGLEQYF. As DNA, the CDR3 is TGTGCCAGTAGTACCAGCGGGGGGTTGGAGCAGTACTTC. Drawing the rest from reference TRBV19 and TRBJ2-7, the complete variable domain is DGGITQSPKYLFRKEGQNVTLSCEQNLNHDAMYWYRQDPGQGLRLIYYSQIVNDFQKGDIAEGYSVSREKKESFPLTVTSAQKNPTAFYLCASSTSGGLEQYFGPGTRLTVT.

J is TRBJ1-2 and V is TRBV7-9; 8 bases map to TRBD1. J gave up 4 bases and V 5 bases, and 3 bases lay outside the gene matches. Germline V gene lookup returns CDR1 SEHNR and CDR2 FQNEAQ (reference sequence). The length of the CDR3 is 13 residues. CDR3 nucleotide sequence: TGTGCCAGCAGCACCGACAGGGGCTATGGCTACACCTTC. Encoded protein: CASSTDRGYGYTF.